This T cell receptor (beta chain) emerged from a study of blood T cell repertoires in COVID-19. Study overall: PBMCs, B-cell-depleted T cells, or T cells were the source of the cDNA or gDNA that made up the material.

Authors' data handling: Estimates of nucleated cell counts were drawn from the amplification of reference gene primers. Data came from immunoSEQ multiplex PCR; TCRdb stores just in-frame clones and leaves some out. V, J and clone size derive from that table, while D and trimming were established from the DNA sequence. The repertoire holds some 25,000 clones, with 81% as singletons. This CDR3 region has 13 residues. Germline V gene lookup returns CDR1 SNHLY and CDR2 FYNNEI. With V trimmed by 8 bases and J by 7 bases, 10 bases remained unmatched. The clonotype comes from a man aged 65 to 79 with acute or convalescent COVID-19. This chain links TRBV2 with TRBJ1-2, with 7 nucleotides matching TRBD1. Sequenced: peripheral blood. CDR3 in amino acids: CASVLQGDSGYTF. The CDR3 DNA reads TGTGCCAGCGTACTTCAGGGGGATTCTGGCTACACCTTC.